This is a list of T cell receptor beta chains from one sample in a study of blood T cell repertoires in COVID-19. Here immunoSEQ multiplex PCR was the method, and the copy in TCRdb shows in-frame clones only, minus some. The sample contains some 60,000 clones, 75% to 95% of which appear only once. The sequencing input was peripheral blood. The receptor set was obtained from a man between 60 and 70 years old with acute or convalescent COVID-19. The CDR3 runs from the conserved cysteine through the conserved F or W. The order of the fields is D gene, J gene, V gene, clone size, CDR3 protein, CDR3 DNA. D genes are given only for firm matches. Clone sizes are given selectively: once, few, many, or a class where the clone is expanded.

d_call: TRBD1; j_call: TRBJ1-6; v_call: TRBV10-3; clone_size: -; cdr3_aa: CAIRGQDGDNSPLHF; cdr3_nt: TGTGCCATCAGGGGACAGGACGGGGATAATTCACCCCTCCACTTT
d_call: TRBD2; j_call: TRBJ2-7; v_call: TRBV4-1; clone_size: -; cdr3_aa: CASSQVQAGGPSYEQYF; cdr3_nt: TGCGCCAGCAGCCAGGTTCAGGCGGGAGGGCCCTCCTACGAGCAGTACTTC
d_call: TRBD2; j_call: TRBJ2-3; v_call: TRBV29-1; clone_size: -; cdr3_aa: CSVDAGASGTHTQYF; cdr3_nt: TGCAGCGTTGACGCCGGGGCTAGCGGGACCCATACGCAGTATTTT
d_call: -; j_call: TRBJ2-5; v_call: TRBV7-2; clone_size: -; cdr3_aa: CASRPGLLTQETQYF; cdr3_nt: TGTGCCAGCAGACCGGGACTGCTGACCCAAGAGACCCAGTACTTC
d_call: -; j_call: TRBJ2-5; v_call: TRBV29-1; clone_size: -; cdr3_aa: CSVATGTSGSEDF; cdr3_nt: -
d_call: TRBD1; j_call: TRBJ1-2; v_call: TRBV19; clone_size: -; cdr3_aa: CASSPDRAYGYTF; cdr3_nt: TGTGCCAGTAGTCCGGACAGGGCCTATGGCTACACCTTC
d_call: -; j_call: TRBJ2-5; v_call: TRBV5-1; clone_size: once; cdr3_aa: CASSLAGGEEGQYF; cdr3_nt: TGCGCCAGCAGCTTGGCCGGAGGGGAAGAGGGCCAGTACTTC
d_call: TRBD1; j_call: TRBJ2-5; v_call: TRBV5-1; clone_size: -; cdr3_aa: CASSLTGTAQETQYF; cdr3_nt: TGCGCCAGCAGCCTAACTGGGACAGCCCAAGAGACCCAGTACTTC
d_call: -; j_call: TRBJ1-2; v_call: TRBV11-3; clone_size: -; cdr3_aa: CASSDRGGYGYTF; cdr3_nt: TGTGCCAGCAGCGATAGGGGAGGCTATGGCTACACCTTC
d_call: -; j_call: TRBJ1-4; v_call: TRBV4-2; clone_size: -; cdr3_aa: CASSQVRGANEKLFF; cdr3_nt: TGTGCCAGCAGCCAAGTTCGGGGTGCTAATGAAAAACTGTTTTTT
d_call: TRBD2; j_call: TRBJ2-1; v_call: TRBV4-2; clone_size: -; cdr3_aa: CASSRLAGEYEQFF; cdr3_nt: TGTGCCAGCAGCCGACTAGCGGGAGAATATGAGCAGTTCTTC
d_call: TRBD1; j_call: TRBJ2-5; v_call: TRBV7-8; clone_size: -; cdr3_aa: CASSLGQQETQYF; cdr3_nt: TGTGCCAGCAGCCTGGGACAGCAAGAGACCCAGTACTTC
d_call: TRBD2; j_call: TRBJ2-2; v_call: TRBV19; clone_size: -; cdr3_aa: CASRTSGTGELFF; cdr3_nt: TGTGCCAGTAGGACTAGCGGGACCGGGGAGCTGTTTTTT
d_call: -; j_call: TRBJ1-2; v_call: TRBV28; clone_size: few; cdr3_aa: CASSEGGGNYGYTF; cdr3_nt: TGTGCCAGCAGTGAGGGAGGGGGAAACTATGGCTACACCTTC
d_call: TRBD1; j_call: TRBJ2-7; v_call: TRBV7-2; clone_size: -; cdr3_aa: CASSLGTGGARVPLF; cdr3_nt: TGTGCCAGCAGCTTAGGAACAGGGGGCGCAAGGGTTCCCCTCTTC
d_call: TRBD2; j_call: TRBJ2-3; v_call: TRBV24-1; clone_size: -; cdr3_aa: CATSDLRTSGSTDTQYF; cdr3_nt: TGTGCCACCAGTGATTTGCGGACTAGCGGGAGCACAGATACGCAGTATTTT
d_call: TRBD2; j_call: TRBJ2-7; v_call: TRBV14; clone_size: -; cdr3_aa: CASSHSSGSFYEQYF; cdr3_nt: TGTGCCAGCAGCCATTCGAGCGGGAGCTTCTACGAGCAGTACTTC
d_call: -; j_call: TRBJ2-1; v_call: TRBV11-2; clone_size: -; cdr3_aa: CASSLVGGYNEQFF; cdr3_nt: TGTGCCAGCAGCTTAGTTGGCGGATACAATGAGCAGTTCTTC
d_call: TRBD2; j_call: TRBJ2-3; v_call: TRBV6-5; clone_size: -; cdr3_aa: CASSYLSGTGTDTQYF; cdr3_nt: TGTGCCAGCAGTTACCTCAGCGGGACGGGCACAGATACGCAGTATTTT
d_call: TRBD2; j_call: TRBJ2-3; v_call: TRBV30; clone_size: -; cdr3_aa: CAWSVRSGSLRDTQYF; cdr3_nt: TGTGCCTGGAGTGTACGTAGCGGGTCTTTGAGAGATACGCAGTATTTT
d_call: TRBD1; j_call: TRBJ2-5; v_call: TRBV7-8; clone_size: -; cdr3_aa: CASSEEGQGGFQETQYF; cdr3_nt: TGTGCCAGCAGCGAGGAGGGACAGGGGGGTTTCCAAGAGACCCAGTACTTC
d_call: -; j_call: TRBJ1-5; v_call: TRBV6-1; clone_size: -; cdr3_aa: CASSDRPGNQPQHF; cdr3_nt: TGTGCCAGCAGTGACAGGCCAGGCAATCAGCCCCAGCATTTT
d_call: -; j_call: TRBJ2-6; v_call: TRBV7-9; clone_size: -; cdr3_aa: CASSLALGGPNSGANVLTF; cdr3_nt: TGTGCCAGCAGCTTAGCGCTCGGGGGGCCCAACTCTGGGGCCAACGTCCTGACTTTC
d_call: -; j_call: TRBJ1-5; v_call: TRBV28; clone_size: -; cdr3_aa: CASSLGGQGNQPQHF; cdr3_nt: TGTGCCAGCAGTTTAGGTGGGCAGGGGAATCAGCCCCAGCATTTT
d_call: TRBD2; j_call: TRBJ2-4; v_call: TRBV6-2/TRBV6-3; clone_size: -; cdr3_aa: CASSYYTSGPKNIQYF; cdr3_nt: TGTGCCAGCAGTTACTACACTAGCGGCCCGAAAAACATTCAGTACTTC
d_call: TRBD1; j_call: TRBJ1-5; v_call: TRBV24-1; clone_size: -; cdr3_aa: CATSTGANQPQHF; cdr3_nt: TGTGCCACCTCAACAGGGGCTAACCAGCCCCAGCATTTT
d_call: TRBD1; j_call: TRBJ2-7; v_call: TRBV6-2/TRBV6-3; clone_size: -; cdr3_aa: CASRPTSGGGEQYF; cdr3_nt: TGTGCCAGCAGACCTACTTCAGGGGGCGGGGAGCAGTACTTC
d_call: TRBD1; j_call: TRBJ1-1; v_call: TRBV19; clone_size: -; cdr3_aa: CASSTTGDTEAFF; cdr3_nt: TGTGCCAGTAGTACTACAGGGGACACTGAAGCTTTCTTT
d_call: TRBD1; j_call: TRBJ2-4; v_call: TRBV11-3; clone_size: once; cdr3_aa: CASSLDDRGEAKNIQYF; cdr3_nt: TGTGCCAGCAGCTTAGATGACAGGGGGGAGGCCAAAAACATTCAGTACTTC
d_call: TRBD1; j_call: TRBJ2-7; v_call: TRBV4-3; clone_size: -; cdr3_aa: CASSQNRGESYEQYF; cdr3_nt: TGCGCCAGCAGCCAAAACAGGGGTGAGTCCTACGAGCAGTACTTC
d_call: -; j_call: TRBJ1-1; v_call: TRBV19; clone_size: -; cdr3_aa: CASSISRGPGTEAFF; cdr3_nt: TGTGCCAGTAGTATTAGCAGGGGTCCAGGGACTGAAGCTTTCTTT
d_call: TRBD1; j_call: TRBJ2-7; v_call: TRBV5-1; clone_size: -; cdr3_aa: CASSLGPTGQNNEQYF; cdr3_nt: TGCGCCAGCAGCTTGGGACCGACGGGACAGAACAACGAGCAGTACTTC
d_call: -; j_call: TRBJ1-1; v_call: TRBV28; clone_size: -; cdr3_aa: CASRYEGVNTEAFF; cdr3_nt: TGTGCCAGCAGATATGAGGGAGTGAACACTGAAGCTTTCTTT
d_call: TRBD2; j_call: TRBJ2-2; v_call: TRBV2; clone_size: -; cdr3_aa: CASSERREGTGELFF; cdr3_nt: TGTGCCAGCAGTGAACGCAGGGAGGGGACCGGGGAGCTGTTTTTT
d_call: -; j_call: TRBJ1-1; v_call: TRBV10-3; clone_size: -; cdr3_aa: CAISEVTGNTEAFF; cdr3_nt: TGTGCCATCAGTGAGGTAACAGGGAACACTGAAGCTTTCTTT
d_call: -; j_call: TRBJ2-7; v_call: TRBV2; clone_size: once; cdr3_aa: CASFPGVGSGYEQYF; cdr3_nt: TGTGCCAGCTTCCCCGGGGTTGGTTCGGGCTACGAGCAGTACTTC